A selection of T cell receptor beta chains follows, all from one sample in a study of cytomegalovirus exposure and HLA in healthy donors. Produced via immunoSEQ multiplex PCR; TCRdb's table is partial and in-frame only. Here the sample spans 150,000 to 180,000 clones, roughly 75% being singletons. Sequenced input: PBMCs. All receptors come from a man aged 18 to 30 in good health and CMV-seronegative. CDR3s include the opening cysteine and the closing phenylalanine or tryptophan. D genes are given only for firm matches. Clone size, where shown, is once, few, many, or a class for clones that have expanded.

abundance,d_gene,v_gene,j_gene,CDR3aa,CDR3nt
-,TRBD1,TRBV7-2,TRBJ1-5,CASSLASGGRIPQPQHF,TGTGCCAGCAGCTTAGCTTCAGGGGGCCGTATCCCACAGCCCCAGCATTTT
-,-,TRBV14,TRBJ2-1,CASSLSPRVGYNEQFF,TGTGCCAGCAGCCTTTCACCGCGGGTTGGGTACAATGAGCAGTTCTTC
-,TRBD1,TRBV27,TRBJ2-7,CASSTGQGVHEQYF,TGTGCCAGCAGTACCGGACAGGGTGTCCACGAGCAGTACTTC
-,-,TRBV30,TRBJ2-5,CAWSSPGLLRETQYF,TGTGCCTGGAGTAGCCCGGGACTCCTCCGGGAGACCCAGTACTTC
-,-,TRBV19,TRBJ2-7,CASSPQGTRPTRQYF,TGTGCCAGTAGTCCTCAAGGGACTCGCCCTACTAGGCAGTACTTC
once,-,TRBV4-3,TRBJ2-7,CASSQDYVGSYAYEQYF,TGCGCCAGCAGCCAAGATTATGTCGGGAGCTACGCGTACGAGCAGTACTTC
-,TRBD1,TRBV6-5,TRBJ2-3,CASSSTGGMTDTQYF,TGTGCCAGCAGTTCCACAGGGGGCATGACAGATACGCAGTATTTT
-,TRBD1,TRBV25-1,TRBJ2-5,CASSVNRGSQETQYF,TGTGCCAGCAGTGTAAACAGGGGATCCCAAGAGACCCAGTACTTC
-,-,TRBV7-2,TRBJ2-7,CASSLQSGTQYF,TGTGCCAGCAGCTTACAGTCGGGAACCCAGTACTTC
-,TRBD2,TRBV7-2,TRBJ2-3,CASSLGGTTDTQYF,TGTGCCAGCAGCTTGGGGGGGACCACAGATACGCAGTATTTT
-,-,TRBV7-8,TRBJ2-5,CASDQEGETQYF,TGTGCCAGTGACCAGGAGGGAGAGACCCAGTACTTC
-,-,TRBV7-9,TRBJ1-3,CASSLASGSGNTIYF,TGTGCCAGCAGCTTGGCCAGTGGCTCTGGAAACACCATATATTTT
-,-,TRBV4-3,TRBJ1-1,CASSQDPGGSTEAFF,TGCGCCAGCAGCCAAGACCCAGGTGGATCCACTGAAGCTTTCTTT
-,TRBD1,TRBV6-5,TRBJ2-7,CASSYSATGISYEQYF,TGTGCCAGCAGTTACTCAGCGACAGGGATCTCCTACGAGCAGTACTTC
-,TRBD1,TRBV18,TRBJ2-7,CASSPPGTGGTYEQYF,TGTGCCAGCTCACCACCCGGGACAGGGGGCACCTACGAGCAGTACTTC
-,-,TRBV28,TRBJ2-7,CASSGSLYEQYF,TGTGCCAGCAGCGGGAGTTTATACGAGCAGTACTTC
-,TRBD1,TRBV5-4,TRBJ2-7,CASSLPGQGVYEQYF,TGTGCCAGCAGCTTACCGGGACAGGGTGTATACGAGCAGTACTTC
-,TRBD1,TRBV28,TRBJ1-3,CASSLSNLGRQGERGNTIYF,TGTGCCAGCAGTTTAAGCAATTTGGGAAGACAGGGGGAGCGAGGAAACACCATATATTTT
-,-,TRBV5-6,TRBJ2-1,CASSPRSSPHEQFF,TGTGCCAGCAGCCCGCGATCGTCCCCCCATGAGCAGTTCTTC
few,TRBD1,TRBV6-5,TRBJ1-1,CATGQGGTEAFF,TGTGCCACCGGACAGGGAGGGACTGAAGCTTTCTTT
-,-,TRBV5-6,TRBJ1-2,CASSLRDATQGGYTF,TGTGCCAGCAGCCTCCGGGACGCCACTCAGGGGGGCTACACCTTC
few,-,TRBV5-1,TRBJ1-2,CASSSTPPRRVVGYGYTF,TGCGCCAGCAGCTCAACCCCCCCCAGGAGGGTCGTAGGCTATGGCTACACCTTC
-,TRBD2,TRBV9,TRBJ2-1,CASSALAGGTREQFF,TGTGCCAGCAGCGCCCTAGCGGGAGGTACAAGGGAGCAGTTCTTC
once,-,TRBV28,TRBJ2-5,CASSFDIAWETQYF,TGTGCCAGCAGTTTCGACATTGCGTGGGAGACCCAGTACTTC
-,TRBD2,TRBV25-1,TRBJ2-5,CASSERSSGNVETQYF,TGTGCCAGCAGTGAAAGGTCTAGCGGGAATGTCGAGACCCAGTACTTC
-,TRBD1,TRBV6-5,TRBJ1-1,CASSPQTGVAFF,TGTGCCAGCAGTCCCCAGACAGGGGTAGCTTTCTTT